This T cell receptor (beta chain) was observed in a study of blood T cell repertoires in COVID-19. About the study: The United States, Italy and Spain supplied acute and convalescent COVID-19 samples.

In the authors' workflow: Scientists estimated how many nucleated cells there were by amplifying reference gene primers. Repertoires were generated with immunoSEQ multiplex PCR, while TCRdb's copy carries only in-frame clones and drops some. V, J and clone size derive from that table, while D and trimming were established from the DNA sequence. The sample has fewer than 350,000 clones, approximately 85% seen once. Germline V gene data show CDR1 as LGHDT and CDR2 as YNNKEL (reference sequence). Trimming took off 4 bases at V and 4 bases at J, with 8 bases between the two ends. The CDR3 totals 13 residues.

Sequenced material: peripheral blood. The rearrangement joins TRBV3-1 (or the pseudogene TRBV3-2) to TRBJ1-5, with unresolved D. This TCR derives from a human donor in a cohort sampled during active COVID-19. CDR3 sequence: CASSLQQNQPQHF. Written as DNA, the CDR3 is TGTGCCAGCAGCCTGCAACAGAATCAGCCCCAGCATTTT.